This T cell receptor (beta chain) was identified during a study of cytomegalovirus exposure and HLA in healthy donors. The PCR was carried out with 60 Vbeta primers and 13 Jbeta primers. Sequencing used immunoSEQ multiplex PCR; TCRdb keeps in-frame clones, though not all of them. This table has approximately 150,000 clones, approximately 76% appearing once. This clone was seen a single time. Each donor was nominally healthy when sampled (though unrecorded immune exposures were likely). The germline CDR1 and CDR2 sequences are KGHSH and LQKENI. This CDR3 is built from 14 residues. The chain recombines TRBV18 with TRBJ2-5; 11 nucleotides align to TRBD2. The DNA matches TRBJ2-7 better at its end, which makes the J call doubtful. The material sequenced was PBMCs. The receptor comes from a woman younger than 35 in good health and CMV-seropositive. The CDR3 nucleotides read TGTGCCAGCTCAGTTAGCGGGGGGGCTTTCGAGCAGTACTTC. This translates into CASSVSGGAFEQYF.